Listed here are 6 T cell receptor beta chains from one sample, sequenced in a study of molecular identifiers for immune sequencing clone quantification. TCRdb ran MiXCR on the PCR reads and lists one entry per CDR3 protein. The sample lists 490,000 or so distinct CDR3 sequences; around a fifth were seen once. The sequencing input was naive CD8+ T cells from blood, with Jurkat cell RNA spiked in. Specified subset: FACS-sorted CD8+CD4-CCR7+CD45RA+ naive T cells. The origin of the receptors is a human donor in good health. Some libraries in this study had Jurkat cell RNA spiked in.

J is TRBJ2-7 and V is TRBV6-2 or TRBV6-3; TRBD2 matches 7 bases. Germline CDR1 is MNHEY and CDR2 is SVGEGT. The CDR3 consists of 14 residues. V lost 1 base, J lost 6 bases, and 6 bases stayed unmatched. The chain's CDR3 is CASSYWRESREQYF. The DNA for the CDR3 is TGTGCCAGCAGTTACTGGCGGGAGTCCCGCGAGCAGTACTTC.

This rearrangement joins TRBV20-1 to TRBJ2-7; D gene ambiguous. Trimming took 5 bases from V and 6 from J, leaving 14 bases between them. Germline V CDR1 and CDR2: DFQATT, SNEGSKA (reference sequence). There are 12 residues in the CDR3. DNA for the CDR3: TGCAGTGCTCCCCTCGCTTCGGGCGAGCAGTACTTC. Its protein product is CSAPLASGEQYF.

Of note for this clonotype: A single base separates this from a much larger clone, so it may be a read error. This chain uses TRBV7-6 with TRBJ1-2, with D possibly being TRBD1 (5 bases). The V end was cut by 0 bases, the J end by 4 bases, with 15 bases between. CDR1 is SGHVS and CDR2 is FNYEAQ in the germline V gene. This CDR3 contains 16 residues. CDR3 sequence (DNA): TGTGCCAGCAGCTTAGCGGTAGGGGAACAAGGCTATGGCTACACCTTC. Its protein is CASSLAVGEQGYGYTF.

There are many counts of this clonotype. J is TRBJ1-1 and V is TRBV29-1; 7 bases fit TRBD1. V gave up 6 bases and J gave up 2 bases; unmatched junction bases: 9. The CDR3 contains 14 residues. CDR1 is SQVTM and CDR2 is ANQGSEA in the germline V gene. CDR3: CSVEGDSLNTEAFF. The CDR3 DNA is TGCAGCGTCGAGGGGGACAGCCTAAACACTGAAGCTTTCTTT.

The V gene is TRBV27, the J gene TRBJ2-7; a weak D match, TRBD2 (8 bases). This CDR3 has 14 amino acids. The V end was cut by 3 bases, the J end by 6 bases, with 15 bases between. Germline V CDR1 and CDR2: MNHEY, SMNVEV (reference sequence). The CDR3 sequence is CASSFGRGQAEQYF. The CDR3 bases are TGTGCCAGCAGTTTCGGGAGGGGGCAGGCCGAGCAGTACTTC.

This clonotype was counted only a few times. V is TRBV24-1 and J is TRBJ2-1; D remains ambiguous. Germline CDR1 is KGHDR and CDR2 is SFDVKD. There are 12 residues in the CDR3. The V gene lost 5 bases and the J gene lost 6 bases, with 7 bases spanning the gap. The CDR3 loop reads CATSGAPNEQFF. The CDR3 coding sequence is TGTGCCACCAGTGGGGCTCCCAATGAGCAGTTCTTC.